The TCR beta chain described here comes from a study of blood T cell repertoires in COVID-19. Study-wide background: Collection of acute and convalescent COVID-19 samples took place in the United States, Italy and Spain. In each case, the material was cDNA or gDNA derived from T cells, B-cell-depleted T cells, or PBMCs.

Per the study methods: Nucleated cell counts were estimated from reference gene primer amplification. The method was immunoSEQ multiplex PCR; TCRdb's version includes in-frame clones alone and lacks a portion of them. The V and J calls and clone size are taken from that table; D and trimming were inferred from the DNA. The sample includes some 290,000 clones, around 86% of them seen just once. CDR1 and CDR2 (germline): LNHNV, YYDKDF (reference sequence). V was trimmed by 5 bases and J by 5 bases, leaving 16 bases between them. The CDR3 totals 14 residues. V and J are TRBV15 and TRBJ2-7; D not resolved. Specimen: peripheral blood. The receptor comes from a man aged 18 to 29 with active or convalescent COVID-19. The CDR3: CATSLAGVVHEQYF. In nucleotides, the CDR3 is TGTGCCACCAGCCTCGCCGGAGTAGTCCACGAGCAGTACTTC. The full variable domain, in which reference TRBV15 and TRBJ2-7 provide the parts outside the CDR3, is DAMVIQNPRYQVTQFGKPVTLSCSQTLNHNVMYWYQQKSSQAPKLLFHYYDKDFNNEADTPDNFQSRRPNTSFCFLDIRSPGLGDTAMYLCATSLAGVVHEQYFGPGTRLTVT.